One and the same sample provided the 18 T cell receptor beta chains below, sequenced in a study of PD-1 blockade in classical Hodgkin lymphoma. Some clones are missing from TCRdb's copy, which holds only in-frame ones; the method was immunoSEQ multiplex PCR. The sample has approximately 30,000 clones, around three quarters seen once. Time point specified: cycle 4 day 1 (C4D1), after 6 weeks of nivolumab. Each patient relapsed following autologous stem cell transplantation, and prior brentuximab vedotin exposure differed. The starting material was peripheral blood mononuclear cells (PBMCs), obtained before the fourth cycle of nivolumab. These receptors were obtained from a human donor with classical Hodgkin lymphoma.

The chain links TRBV5-1 to TRBJ2-5; D not resolved. The CDR3 loop spans 14 amino acids. V was clipped by 1 base and J by 5 bases, with 12 bases between them. Germline assignment: CDR1 SGHRS and CDR2 YFSETQ. For the CDR3, the DNA is TGCGCCAGCAGCTTGCGAATTGGTAGGGAGACCCAGTACTTC. Amino acids: CASSLRIGRETQYF.

Here the CDR3 DNA reads TGTGCCAGCTCTCTAAAGATTTACAATGAGCAGTTCTTC. Amino acids: CASSLKIYNEQFF. This chain uses TRBV6-6 with TRBJ2-1; the D is unclear. Trimming left V 8 bases short and J 4 bases short, with 12 bases between. CDR1 is MNHNY and CDR2 is SVGAGI in the germline V gene (reference sequence). The CDR3 extends over 13 amino acids.

The chain has TRBV7-2 and TRBJ2-7; the D gene is possibly TRBD2 (6 bases). The CDR3 extends over 15 amino acids. The V gene lost 4 bases and the J gene lost 1 base, with 14 bases spanning the gap. CDR1 is SGHTA, CDR2 FQGNSA, per germline. This CDR3 reads CASSSSGSGSYEQYF. The DNA of the CDR3 is TGTGCCAGCAGCTCCAGCGGCAGCGGGTCCTACGAGCAGTACTTC.

V is TRBV11-1 and J is TRBJ2-7; 8 positions match TRBD2. This CDR3 has 15 residues. V dropped 1 base and J dropped 3; count of bases not matched to a gene: 5. CDR1 is SGHAT, CDR2 FQDESV, per germline (reference sequence). The CDR3 DNA reads as TGTGCCAGCAGCTTAGAGGGCGGGACTAGCTACGAGCAGTACTTC. Translation: CASSLEGGTSYEQYF. Using reference TRBV11-1 and TRBJ2-7 for the parts outside the CDR3, the full variable domain is EAEVAQSPRYKITEKSQAVAFWCDPISGHATLYWYRQILGQGPELLVQFQDESVVDDSQLPKDRFSAERLKGVDSTLKIQPAELGDSAMYLCASSLEGGTSYEQYFGPGTRLTVT.

V usage is TRBV4-1 and J usage is TRBJ2-1, with TRBD2 identical over 10 bases. The CDR3 length is 17 residues. V was clipped by 0 bases and J by 2 bases; unmatched bases: 4. The germline V gene encodes CDR1 MGHRA and CDR2 YSYEKL. The CDR3: CASSQDDLAGAYNEQFF. DNA for the CDR3: TGCGCCAGCAGCCAAGATGACCTAGCGGGAGCCTACAATGAGCAGTTCTTC.

V and J are TRBV11-1 and TRBJ2-3; D ambiguous. This CDR3 comprises 15 residues. CDR1 is SGHAT and CDR2 is FQDESV in the germline V gene (reference sequence). V lost 3 bases and J lost 1, with 11 bases in between. CDR3 DNA: TGTGCCAGCAGCTTTAGAAGATGGGGCACAGATACGCAGTATTTT. It is translated as CASSFRRWGTDTQYF.

In its sample, this clone was seen a few times. The V gene is TRBV6-1, the J gene TRBJ2-1; possible D gene TRBD2, 5 bases. The V gene's germline CDR1 is MNHNS and CDR2 SASEGT. This CDR3 has 16 residues. Deletions cut 4 bases from V and 8 bases from J, with 21 bases between. The CDR3 sequence: CASSVLGGSPVDEQFF. The CDR3 bases are TGTGCCAGCAGTGTACTGGGCGGGTCGCCGGTGGATGAGCAGTTCTTC.

In DNA, the CDR3 is TGTGCCAGCAGTTTAAAATTAGCGGGGGCCTACGAGCAGTACTTC. Translation gives CASSLKLAGAYEQYF. The chain couples TRBV27 to TRBJ2-7; 9 bases map to TRBD2. CDR1 is MNHEY and CDR2 is SMNVEV in the germline V gene (reference sequence). Germline trimming cut 2 bases from V and 2 bases from J; bases unmatched to any gene: 4. CDR3 length: 15 residues.

V is TRBV19 and J is TRBJ1-5; D might be TRBD1 (6 bases). The ends were cut back, 5 bases at V and 1 base at J, with 12 bases in the middle. Germline V lookup: CDR1 LNHDA, CDR2 SQIVND (reference sequence). This CDR3 spans 15 amino acids. CDR3 bases: TGTGCCAGTAGTGTAACAGGGTACAGCAATCAGCCCCAGCATTTT. It is translated as CASSVTGYSNQPQHF. Complete variable domain (other parts from reference TRBV19 and TRBJ1-5): DGGITQSPKYLFRKEGQNVTLSCEQNLNHDAMYWYRQDPGQGLRLIYYSQIVNDFQKGDIAEGYSVSREKKESFPLTVTSAQKNPTAFYLCASSVTGYSNQPQHFGDGTRLSIL.

The V call is TRBV7-9, the J call TRBJ1-4; D is ambiguous. V was shortened by 3 bases and J by 4 bases, with 9 bases between the two germline ends. The CDR3 totals 14 residues. CDR1 and CDR2 (germline): SEHNR, FQNEAQ (reference sequence). CDR3 sequence reads: CASSFLGSNEKLFF. In DNA, the CDR3 is TGTGCCAGCAGCTTTCTAGGCAGTAATGAAAAACTGTTTTTT.

The chain joins TRBV28 to TRBJ2-5, with 13 bases fitting TRBD2. This CDR3 comprises 18 residues. Trimming took 5 bases from V and 3 from J; bases not matched to a gene: 12. Germline CDR1 MDHEN, CDR2 SYDVKM. CDR3 loop: CASSPTKLAGGREETQYF. The CDR3 nucleotides are TGTGCCAGCAGTCCCACCAAACTAGCGGGGGGGCGAGAAGAGACCCAGTACTTC.

This clone is categorized as large. The chain employs TRBV2 and TRBJ1-3; 8 positions match TRBD1. With 3 bases clipped from V and 3 bases from J, the junction kept 7 bases outside the gene matches. Germline CDR1 and CDR2: SNHLY and FYNNEI. The CDR3 covers 16 residues. The CDR3, as DNA: TGTGCCAGCAGTGACCGGACAGGGAGGGATGGAAACACCATATATTTT. As protein: CASSDRTGRDGNTIYF.

The genes are TRBV19 and TRBJ2-5, with D unclear. The germline V gene encodes CDR1 LNHDA and CDR2 SQIVND (reference sequence). V lost 3 bases, J lost 4 bases, and 21 bases lay in between. The CDR3 has 17 amino acids. CDR3 region: CASSIRSIEGSVETQYF. DNA for the CDR3: TGTGCCAGTAGTATCCGGAGTATCGAAGGGTCGGTAGAGACCCAGTACTTC. The variable domain in full, with the rest retrieved from reference TRBV19 and TRBJ2-5, is DGGITQSPKYLFRKEGQNVTLSCEQNLNHDAMYWYRQDPGQGLRLIYYSQIVNDFQKGDIAEGYSVSREKKESFPLTVTSAQKNPTAFYLCASSIRSIEGSVETQYFGPGTRLLVL.

V gene TRBV6-5 combines with J gene TRBJ2-5, with D perhaps matching TRBD2 (5 bases). CDR1 is MNHEY and CDR2 is SVGAGI in the germline V gene. V shed 0 bases and J shed 5 bases, with 10 bases lying between them. This CDR3 comprises 14 residues. The CDR3 protein is CASSYSASRETQYF. CDR3 in DNA: TGTGCCAGCAGTTACTCCGCTAGCCGCGAGACCCAGTACTTC.

V and J are TRBV7-9 and TRBJ2-7, with D hard to call. The CDR3 runs to 13 residues. V was shortened by 2 bases and J by 4 bases, with 9 bases between the two germline ends. Germline V lookup: CDR1 SEHNR, CDR2 FQNEAQ (reference sequence). Here the CDR3 reads CASSLLATYEQYF. The CDR3 DNA sequence: TGTGCCAGCAGCTTATTGGCCACTTACGAGCAGTACTTC. Using reference TRBV7-9 and TRBJ2-7 for the parts outside the CDR3, the full variable domain is DTGVSQNPRHKITKRGQNVTFRCDPISEHNRLYWYRQTLGQGPEFLTYFQNEAQLEKSRLLSDRFSAERPKGSFSTLEIQRTEQGDSAMYLCASSLLATYEQYFGPGTRLTVT.

This clone is judged medium-sized. V and J are TRBV19 and TRBJ1-5; TRBD1 aligns across 9 bases. The CDR3 sequence is 16 residues long. J lost 2 bases, V lost 7 bases, and 9 bases had no gene match. The germline V gene encodes CDR1 LNHDA and CDR2 SQIVND (reference sequence). The DNA for the CDR3 is TGTGCCAGTACGACCCTGCGGACAGGGGGCAATCAGCCCCAGCATTTT. This sequence encodes CASTTLRTGGNQPQHF.

The V call is TRBV5-1, the J call TRBJ1-2; 11 nucleotides line up with TRBD1. J lost 0 bases, V lost 3 bases, and 7 bases had no gene match. The CDR3 sequence is 17 residues long. Looked up from germline, CDR1 is SGHRS and CDR2 is YFSETQ. CDR3 in DNA: TGCGCCAGCAGCTATGGGGACAGGGGGTTCGCTAACTATGGCTACACCTTC. Amino acid sequence: CASSYGDRGFANYGYTF.

The rearrangement uses TRBV7-3 and TRBJ2-7; D is undetermined. Between the trimmed V and J ends, which lost 2 bases and 5 bases, there was a span of 10 bases. There are 13 residues in the CDR3. Germline CDR1 reads SGHTA; CDR2 reads FQGTGA. This chain's CDR3 is CASSLALAHEQYF. In DNA form, the CDR3 reads TGTGCCAGCAGCTTAGCTCTGGCCCACGAGCAGTACTTC.